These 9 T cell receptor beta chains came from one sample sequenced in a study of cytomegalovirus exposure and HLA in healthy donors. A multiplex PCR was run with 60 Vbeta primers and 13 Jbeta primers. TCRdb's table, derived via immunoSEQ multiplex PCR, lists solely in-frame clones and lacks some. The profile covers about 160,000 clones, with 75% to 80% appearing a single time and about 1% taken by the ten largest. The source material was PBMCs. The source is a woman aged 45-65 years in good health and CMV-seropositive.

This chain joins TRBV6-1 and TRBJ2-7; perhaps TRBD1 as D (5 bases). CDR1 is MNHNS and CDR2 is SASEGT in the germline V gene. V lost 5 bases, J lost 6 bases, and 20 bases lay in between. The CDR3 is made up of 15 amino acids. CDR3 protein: CASSPDLGRVLEQYF. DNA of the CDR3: TGTGCCAGCAGTCCTGATCTGGGGCGCGTTCTCGAGCAGTACTTC.

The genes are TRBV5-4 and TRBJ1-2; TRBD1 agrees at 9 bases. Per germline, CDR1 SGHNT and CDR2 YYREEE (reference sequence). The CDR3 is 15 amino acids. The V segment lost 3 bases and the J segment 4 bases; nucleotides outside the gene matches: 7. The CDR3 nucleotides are TGTGCCAGCAGCTCACGGGACAGGGCGATCTATGGCTACACCTTC. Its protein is CASSSRDRAIYGYTF.

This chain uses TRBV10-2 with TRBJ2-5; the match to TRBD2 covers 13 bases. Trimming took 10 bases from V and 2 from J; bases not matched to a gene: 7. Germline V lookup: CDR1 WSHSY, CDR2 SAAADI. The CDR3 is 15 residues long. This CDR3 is CATGLAGDVQETQYF. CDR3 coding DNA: TGCGCCACTGGACTAGCGGGGGACGTACAAGAGACCCAGTACTTC.

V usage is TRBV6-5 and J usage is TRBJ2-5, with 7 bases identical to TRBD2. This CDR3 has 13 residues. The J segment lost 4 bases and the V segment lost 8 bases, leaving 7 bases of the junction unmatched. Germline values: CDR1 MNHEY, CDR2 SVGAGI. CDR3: CASGGGVIETQYF. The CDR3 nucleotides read TGTGCCAGCGGGGGAGGGGTTATAGAGACCCAGTACTTC.

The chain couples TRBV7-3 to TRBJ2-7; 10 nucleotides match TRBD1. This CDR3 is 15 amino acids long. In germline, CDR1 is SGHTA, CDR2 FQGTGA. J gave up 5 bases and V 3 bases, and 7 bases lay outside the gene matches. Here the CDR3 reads CASSFFGTGVDEQYF. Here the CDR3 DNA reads TGTGCCAGCAGCTTTTTCGGGACAGGGGTGGACGAGCAGTACTTC. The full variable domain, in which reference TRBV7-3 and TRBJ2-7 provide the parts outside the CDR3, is GAGVSQTPSNKVTEKGKYVELRCDPISGHTALYWYRQSLGQGPEFLIYFQGTGAADDSGLPNDRFFAVRPEGSVSTLKIQRTERGDSAVYLCASSFFGTGVDEQYFGPGTRLTVT.

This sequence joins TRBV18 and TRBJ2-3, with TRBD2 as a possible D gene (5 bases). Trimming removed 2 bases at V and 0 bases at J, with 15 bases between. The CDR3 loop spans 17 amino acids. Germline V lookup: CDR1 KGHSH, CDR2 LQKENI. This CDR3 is CASSPGLAGVSTDTQYF. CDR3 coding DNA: TGTGCCAGCTCACCAGGTCTGGCCGGGGTAAGCACAGATACGCAGTATTTT. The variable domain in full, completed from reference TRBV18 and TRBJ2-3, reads NAGVMQNPRHLVRRRGQEARLRCSPMKGHSHVYWYRQLPEEGLKFMVYLQKENIIDESGMPKERFSAEFPKEGPSILRIQQVVRGDSAAYFCASSPGLAGVSTDTQYFGPGTRLTVL.

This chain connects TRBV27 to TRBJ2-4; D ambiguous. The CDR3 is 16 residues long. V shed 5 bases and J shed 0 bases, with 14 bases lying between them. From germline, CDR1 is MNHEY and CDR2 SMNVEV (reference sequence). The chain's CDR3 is CASSAAVMIAKNIQYF. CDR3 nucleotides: TGTGCCAGCAGTGCGGCTGTTATGATAGCCAAAAACATTCAGTACTTC.

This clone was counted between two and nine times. The CDR3 loop reads CASSLPPHQPQHF. The DNA of the CDR3 is TGTGCCAGCAGTCTACCCCCCCATCAGCCCCAGCATTTT. V usage is TRBV28 and J usage is TRBJ1-5; D is ambiguous. Trimming removed 5 bases from V and 5 bases from J, with 10 bases in between. This CDR3 is built from 13 residues. The V gene's germline CDR1 is MDHEN and CDR2 SYDVKM.

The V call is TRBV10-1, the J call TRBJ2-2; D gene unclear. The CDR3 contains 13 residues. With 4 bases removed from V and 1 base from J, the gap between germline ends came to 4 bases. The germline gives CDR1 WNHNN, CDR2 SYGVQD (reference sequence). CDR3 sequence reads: CASSAVNTGELFF. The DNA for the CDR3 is TGCGCCAGCAGTGCGGTGAACACCGGGGAGCTGTTTTTT.